The T cell receptor (beta chain) under discussion was sequenced for a study of cytomegalovirus exposure and HLA in healthy donors. Findings and limits, study-wide: The authors later found TCR association rates varying by HLA locus, with DRB1 most and HLA-C fewest. Per a later analysis, HLA-associated TCR beta chains showed more clonal expansion than other, equally common TCR beta chains. Across donors, presence/absence analyses took sequencing depth to be roughly uniform. Researchers reportedly found TCR beta sequences accurately predicted most subjects' HLA-A and HLA-B alleles.

In the PCR, 60 Vbeta and 13 Jbeta primers were used. The protocol was immunoSEQ multiplex PCR, while the TCRdb copy is restricted to in-frame clones and leaves out a portion. This table has about 190,000 clones, roughly 90% appearing once. This clone appeared a few times. The antigen is not known. The receptor was derived from a woman in her twenties or thirties in good health and CMV-seronegative. The sequencing sample was made of PBMCs.

The CDR3 here is CASSLRAGATNEKLFF. In nucleotides, the CDR3 is TGTGCCAGCAGTCTAAGGGCAGGGGCAACTAATGAAAAACTGTTTTTT. The V call is TRBV27, the J call TRBJ1-4; weak D call: TRBD1 (6 bases). Trimming removed 5 bases at V and 0 bases at J, with 13 bases between. CDR1 is MNHEY, CDR2 SMNVEV, per germline (reference sequence). The CDR3 length is 16 residues.